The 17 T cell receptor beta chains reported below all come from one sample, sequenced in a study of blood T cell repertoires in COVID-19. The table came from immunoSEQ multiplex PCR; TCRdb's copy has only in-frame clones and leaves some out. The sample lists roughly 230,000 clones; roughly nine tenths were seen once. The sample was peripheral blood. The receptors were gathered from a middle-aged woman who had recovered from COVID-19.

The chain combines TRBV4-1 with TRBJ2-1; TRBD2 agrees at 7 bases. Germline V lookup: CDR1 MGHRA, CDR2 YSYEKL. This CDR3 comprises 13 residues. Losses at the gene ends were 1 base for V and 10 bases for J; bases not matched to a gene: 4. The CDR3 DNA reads TGCGCCAGCAGCCAAGTAGCGGGTGACGAGCAGTTCTTC. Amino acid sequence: CASSQVAGDEQFF.

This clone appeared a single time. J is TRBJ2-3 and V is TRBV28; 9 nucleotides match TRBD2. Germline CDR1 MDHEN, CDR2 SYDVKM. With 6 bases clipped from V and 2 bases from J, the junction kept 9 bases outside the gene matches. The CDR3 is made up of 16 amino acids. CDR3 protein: CASRGLEGLATDTQYF. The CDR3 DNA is TGTGCCAGCAGGGGACTCGAGGGACTAGCCACAGATACGCAGTATTTT.

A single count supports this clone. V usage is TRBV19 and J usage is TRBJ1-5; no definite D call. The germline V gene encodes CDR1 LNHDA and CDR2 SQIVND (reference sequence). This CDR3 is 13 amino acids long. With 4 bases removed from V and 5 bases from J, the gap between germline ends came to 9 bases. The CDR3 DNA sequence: TGTGCCAGTAGTACTCAGGTTTATCAGCCCCAGCATTTT. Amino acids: CASSTQVYQPQHF. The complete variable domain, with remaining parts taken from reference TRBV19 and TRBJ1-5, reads DGGITQSPKYLFRKEGQNVTLSCEQNLNHDAMYWYRQDPGQGLRLIYYSQIVNDFQKGDIAEGYSVSREKKESFPLTVTSAQKNPTAFYLCASSTQVYQPQHFGDGTRLSIL.

CDR3 bases: TGTGCCAGCAGCGTAGATATCTCCTATAATTCACCCCTCCACTTT. It specifies CASSVDISYNSPLHF. The chain carries TRBV3-1 (or the pseudogene TRBV3-2) and TRBJ1-6, with unresolved D. The germline CDR1 and CDR2 sequences are LGHDT and YNNKEL (reference sequence). The V and J ends lost 5 bases and 0 bases respectively, with 8 bases between them. CDR3 size: 15 residues.

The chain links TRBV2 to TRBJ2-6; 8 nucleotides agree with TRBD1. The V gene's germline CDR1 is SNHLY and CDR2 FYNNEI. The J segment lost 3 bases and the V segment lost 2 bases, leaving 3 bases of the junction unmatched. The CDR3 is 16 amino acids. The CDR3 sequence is CASSEQGAGGANVLTF. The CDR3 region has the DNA TGTGCCAGCAGTGAACAGGGGGCTGGTGGGGCCAACGTCCTGACTTTC.

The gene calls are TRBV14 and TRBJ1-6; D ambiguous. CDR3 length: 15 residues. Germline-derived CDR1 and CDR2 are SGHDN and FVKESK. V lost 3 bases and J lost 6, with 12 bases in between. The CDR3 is CASSQLPKPNSPLHF. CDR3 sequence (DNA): TGTGCCAGCAGCCAGTTACCTAAACCTAATTCACCCCTCCACTTT.

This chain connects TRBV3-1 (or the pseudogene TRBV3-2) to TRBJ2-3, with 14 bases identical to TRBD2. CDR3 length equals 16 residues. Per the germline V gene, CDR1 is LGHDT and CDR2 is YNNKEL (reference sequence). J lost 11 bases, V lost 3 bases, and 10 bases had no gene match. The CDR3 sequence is CASSQTSGRASPGQYF. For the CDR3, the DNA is TGTGCCAGCAGCCAGACTAGCGGGAGGGCCTCCCCTGGGCAGTATTTT.

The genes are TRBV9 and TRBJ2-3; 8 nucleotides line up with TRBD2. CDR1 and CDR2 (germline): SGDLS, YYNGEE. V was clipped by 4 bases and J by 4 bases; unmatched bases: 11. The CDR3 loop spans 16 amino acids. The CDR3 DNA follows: TGTGCCAGCAGCCCCTGGACTAGCCTTGGCGCAGATACGCAGTATTTT. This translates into CASSPWTSLGADTQYF.

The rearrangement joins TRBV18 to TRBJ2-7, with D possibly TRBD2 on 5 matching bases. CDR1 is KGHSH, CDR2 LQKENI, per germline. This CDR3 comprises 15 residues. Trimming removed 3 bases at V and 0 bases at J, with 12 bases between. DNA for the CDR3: TGTGCCAGCTCACCTAAGGACGGGAACTCCTACGAGCAGTACTTC. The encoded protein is CASSPKDGNSYEQYF.

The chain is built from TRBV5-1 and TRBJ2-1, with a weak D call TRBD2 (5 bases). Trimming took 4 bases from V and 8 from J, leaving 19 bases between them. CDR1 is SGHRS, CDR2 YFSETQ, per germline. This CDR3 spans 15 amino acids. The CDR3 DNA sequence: TGCGCCAGCAGCCCCCGGGCGGACTTTCGGGATGAGCAGTTCTTC. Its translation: CASSPRADFRDEQFF.

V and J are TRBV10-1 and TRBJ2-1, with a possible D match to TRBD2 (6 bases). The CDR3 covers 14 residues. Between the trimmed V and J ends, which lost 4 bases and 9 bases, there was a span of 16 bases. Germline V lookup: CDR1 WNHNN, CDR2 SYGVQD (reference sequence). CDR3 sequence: CASSAGTVVGEQFF. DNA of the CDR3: TGCGCCAGCAGTGCGGGGACTGTTGTGGGTGAGCAGTTCTTC.

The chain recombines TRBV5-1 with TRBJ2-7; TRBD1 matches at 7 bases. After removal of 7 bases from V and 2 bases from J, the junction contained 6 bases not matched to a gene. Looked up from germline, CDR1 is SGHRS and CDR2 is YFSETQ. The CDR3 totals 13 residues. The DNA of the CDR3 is TGCGCCAGCTGGGGACAGCCTACCTACGAGCAGTACTTC. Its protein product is CASWGQPTYEQYF.

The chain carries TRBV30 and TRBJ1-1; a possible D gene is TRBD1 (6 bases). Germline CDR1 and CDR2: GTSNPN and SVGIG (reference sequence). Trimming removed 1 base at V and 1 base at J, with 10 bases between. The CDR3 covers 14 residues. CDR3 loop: CAWSGWGPNTEAFF. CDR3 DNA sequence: TGTGCCTGGAGTGGGTGGGGGCCGAACACTGAAGCTTTCTTT.

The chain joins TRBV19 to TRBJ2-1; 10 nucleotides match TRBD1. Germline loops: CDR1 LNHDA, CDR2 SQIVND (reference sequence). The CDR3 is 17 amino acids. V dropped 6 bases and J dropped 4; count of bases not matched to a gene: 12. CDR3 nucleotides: TGTGCCAGTAGCGACAATACCGGGACAGGGGTATACAATGAGCAGTTCTTC. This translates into CASSDNTGTGVYNEQFF. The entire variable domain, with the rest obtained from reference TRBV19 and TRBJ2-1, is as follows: DGGITQSPKYLFRKEGQNVTLSCEQNLNHDAMYWYRQDPGQGLRLIYYSQIVNDFQKGDIAEGYSVSREKKESFPLTVTSAQKNPTAFYLCASSDNTGTGVYNEQFFGPGTRLTVL.

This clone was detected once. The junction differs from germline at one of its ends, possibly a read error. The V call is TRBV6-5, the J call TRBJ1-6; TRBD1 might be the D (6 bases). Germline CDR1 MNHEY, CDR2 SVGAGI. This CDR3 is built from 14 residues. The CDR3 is CVSSWGQSSSPLHF. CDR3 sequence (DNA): TGTGTCAGCAGTTGGGGACAATCTAGTTCACCCCTCCACTTT.

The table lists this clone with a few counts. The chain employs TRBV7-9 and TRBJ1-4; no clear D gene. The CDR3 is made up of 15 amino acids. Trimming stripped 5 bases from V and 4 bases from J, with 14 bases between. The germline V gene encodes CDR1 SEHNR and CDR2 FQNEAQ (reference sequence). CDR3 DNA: TGTGCCAGCAGCCCTCATAGCCCGGTTAATGAAAAACTGTTTTTT. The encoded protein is CASSPHSPVNEKLFF.

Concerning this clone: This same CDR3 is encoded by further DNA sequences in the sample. In nucleotides, the CDR3 is TGTGCCACCCGCCCGGGAAGCTCTGGAAACACCATATATTTT. Translating gives CATRPGSSGNTIYF. V is TRBV2 and J is TRBJ1-3; D call uncertain. The V end was cut by 10 bases, the J end by 0 bases, with 13 bases between. This CDR3 has 14 residues. The germline CDR1 and CDR2 sequences are SNHLY and FYNNEI. Using reference TRBV2 and TRBJ1-3 for the parts outside the CDR3, the full variable domain is EPEVTQTPSHQVTQMGQEVILRCVPISNHLYFYWYRQILGQKVEFLVSFYNNEISEKSEIFDDQFSVERPDGSNFTLKIRSTKLEDSAMYFCATRPGSSGNTIYFGEGSWLTVV.